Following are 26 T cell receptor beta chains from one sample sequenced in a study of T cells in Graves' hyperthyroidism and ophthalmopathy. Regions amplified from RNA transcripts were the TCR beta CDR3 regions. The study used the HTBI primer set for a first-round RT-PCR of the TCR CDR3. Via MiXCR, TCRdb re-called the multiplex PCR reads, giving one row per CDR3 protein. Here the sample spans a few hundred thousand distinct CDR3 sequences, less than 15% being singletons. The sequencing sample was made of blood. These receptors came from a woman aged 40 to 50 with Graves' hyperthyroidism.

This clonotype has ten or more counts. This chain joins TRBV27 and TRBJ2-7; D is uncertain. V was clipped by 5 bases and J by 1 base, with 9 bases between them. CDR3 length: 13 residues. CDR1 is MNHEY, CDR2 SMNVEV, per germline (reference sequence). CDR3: CASSTTPSYEQYF. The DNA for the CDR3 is TGTGCCAGCAGTACGACACCTTCCTACGAGCAGTACTTC.

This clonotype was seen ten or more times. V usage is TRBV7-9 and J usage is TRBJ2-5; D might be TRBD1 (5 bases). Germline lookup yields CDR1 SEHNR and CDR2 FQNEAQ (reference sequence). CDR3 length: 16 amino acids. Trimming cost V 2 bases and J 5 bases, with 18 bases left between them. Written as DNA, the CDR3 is TGTGCCAGCAGCTTACCCACAGGCGTACTTGGGGAGACCCAGTACTTC. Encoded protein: CASSLPTGVLGETQYF.

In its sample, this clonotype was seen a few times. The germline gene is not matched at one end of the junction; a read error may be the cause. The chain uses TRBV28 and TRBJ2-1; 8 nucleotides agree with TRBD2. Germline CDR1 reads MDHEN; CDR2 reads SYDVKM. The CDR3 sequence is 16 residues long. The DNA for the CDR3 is TGTGCCGGCAGTTCCTCAGCGGGAGCGGACTACAATGAGCAGTTCTTC. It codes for CAGSSSAGADYNEQFF.

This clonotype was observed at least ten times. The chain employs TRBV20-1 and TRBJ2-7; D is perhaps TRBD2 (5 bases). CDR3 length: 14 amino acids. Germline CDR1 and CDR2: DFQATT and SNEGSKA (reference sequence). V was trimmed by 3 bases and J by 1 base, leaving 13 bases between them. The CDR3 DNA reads TGCAGTGCTAGGGACTCGGGCTATTCCTACGAGCAGTACTTC. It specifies CSARDSGYSYEQYF.

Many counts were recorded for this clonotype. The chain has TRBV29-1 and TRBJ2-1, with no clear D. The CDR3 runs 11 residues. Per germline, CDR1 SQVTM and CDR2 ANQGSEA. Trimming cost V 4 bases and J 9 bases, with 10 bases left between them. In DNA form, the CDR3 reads TGCAGCGTTGTGGTAGCAACTGAGCAGTTCTTC. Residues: CSVVVATEQFF.

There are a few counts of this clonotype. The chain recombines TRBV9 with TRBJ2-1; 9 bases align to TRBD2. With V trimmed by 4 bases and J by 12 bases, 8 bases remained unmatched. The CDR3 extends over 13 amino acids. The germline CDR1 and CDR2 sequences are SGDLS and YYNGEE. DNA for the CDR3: TGTGCCAGCAGCCTACAGGCGACTAGCGGGCAGTTCTTC. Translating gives CASSLQATSGQFF. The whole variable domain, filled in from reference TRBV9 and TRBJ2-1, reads DSGVTQTPKHLITATGQRVTLRCSPRSGDLSVYWYQQSLDQGLQFLIQYYNGEERAKGNILERFSAQQFPDLHSELNLSSLELGDSALYFCASSLQATSGQFFGPGTRLTVL.

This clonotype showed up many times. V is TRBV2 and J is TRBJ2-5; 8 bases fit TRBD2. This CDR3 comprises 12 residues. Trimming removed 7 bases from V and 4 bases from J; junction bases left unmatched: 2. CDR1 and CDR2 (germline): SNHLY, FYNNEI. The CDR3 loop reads CASNLAGETQYF. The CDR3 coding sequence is TGTGCCAGCAACCTAGCGGGAGAGACCCAGTACTTC.

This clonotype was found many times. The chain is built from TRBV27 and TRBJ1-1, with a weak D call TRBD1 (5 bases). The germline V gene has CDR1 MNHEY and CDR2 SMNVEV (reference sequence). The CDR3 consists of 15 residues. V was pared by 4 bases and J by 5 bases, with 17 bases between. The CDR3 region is CASSSGLGRDTEAFF. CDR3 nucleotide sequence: TGTGCCAGCAGTTCGGGACTAGGGAGGGATACTGAAGCTTTCTTT.

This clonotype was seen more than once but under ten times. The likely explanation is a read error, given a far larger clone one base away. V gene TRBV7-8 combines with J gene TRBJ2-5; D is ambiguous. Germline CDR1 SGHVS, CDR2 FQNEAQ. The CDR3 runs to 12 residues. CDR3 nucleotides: TGTGCCAACAGCTTATTCCAAGAGACCCAGTACTTC. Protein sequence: CANSLFQETQYF.

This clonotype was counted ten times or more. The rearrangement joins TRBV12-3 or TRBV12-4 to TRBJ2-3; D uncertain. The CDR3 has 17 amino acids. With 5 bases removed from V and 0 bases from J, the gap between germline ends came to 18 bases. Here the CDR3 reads CASSQALAVSSTDTQYF. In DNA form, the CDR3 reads TGTGCCAGCAGTCAAGCCTTGGCAGTTTCTAGCACAGATACGCAGTATTTT.

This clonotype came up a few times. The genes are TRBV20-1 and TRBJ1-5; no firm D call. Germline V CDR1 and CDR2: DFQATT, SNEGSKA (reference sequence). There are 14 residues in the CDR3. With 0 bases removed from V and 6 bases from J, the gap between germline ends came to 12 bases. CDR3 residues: CSARDISGGQPQHF. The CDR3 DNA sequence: TGCAGTGCTAGAGATATCAGCGGCGGTCAGCCCCAGCATTTT.

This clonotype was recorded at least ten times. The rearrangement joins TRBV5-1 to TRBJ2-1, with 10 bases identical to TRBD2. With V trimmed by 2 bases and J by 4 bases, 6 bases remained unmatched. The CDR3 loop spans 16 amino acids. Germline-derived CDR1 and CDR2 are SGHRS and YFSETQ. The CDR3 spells CASSFGLAERYNEQFF. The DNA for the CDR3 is TGCGCCAGCAGCTTCGGACTAGCGGAAAGATACAATGAGCAGTTCTTC.

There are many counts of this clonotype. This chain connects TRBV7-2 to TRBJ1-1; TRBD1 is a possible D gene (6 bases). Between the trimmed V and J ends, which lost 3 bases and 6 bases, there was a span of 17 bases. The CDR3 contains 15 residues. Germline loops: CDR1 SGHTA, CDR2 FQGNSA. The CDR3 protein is CASSFPQRTASEAFF. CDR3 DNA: TGTGCCAGCAGCTTCCCCCAGAGGACAGCCTCTGAAGCTTTCTTT. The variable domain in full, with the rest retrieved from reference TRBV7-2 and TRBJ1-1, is GAGVSQSPSNKVTEKGKDVELRCDPISGHTALYWYRQSLGQGLEFLIYFQGNSAPDKSGLPSDRFSAERTGGSVSTLTIQRTQQEDSAVYLCASSFPQRTASEAFFGQGTRLTVV.

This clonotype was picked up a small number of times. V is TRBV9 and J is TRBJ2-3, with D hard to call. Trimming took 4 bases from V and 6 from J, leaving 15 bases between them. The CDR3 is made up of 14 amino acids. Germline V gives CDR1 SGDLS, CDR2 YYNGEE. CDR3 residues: CASSRTEEWDTQYF. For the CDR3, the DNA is TGTGCCAGCAGCCGGACGGAAGAGTGGGATACGCAGTATTTT.

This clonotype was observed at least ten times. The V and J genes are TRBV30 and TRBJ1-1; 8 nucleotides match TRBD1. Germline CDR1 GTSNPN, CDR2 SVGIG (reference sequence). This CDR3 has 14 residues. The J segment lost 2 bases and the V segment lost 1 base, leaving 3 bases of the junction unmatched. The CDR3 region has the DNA TGTGCCTGGAGTGAACAGGGGGGAAACACTGAAGCTTTCTTT. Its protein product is CAWSEQGGNTEAFF. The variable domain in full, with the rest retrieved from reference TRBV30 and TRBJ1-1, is SQTIHQWPATLVQPVGSPLSLECTVEGTSNPNLYWYRQAAGRGLQLLFYSVGIGQISSEVPQNLSASRPQDRQFILSSKKLLLSDSGFYLCAWSEQGGNTEAFFGQGTRLTVV.

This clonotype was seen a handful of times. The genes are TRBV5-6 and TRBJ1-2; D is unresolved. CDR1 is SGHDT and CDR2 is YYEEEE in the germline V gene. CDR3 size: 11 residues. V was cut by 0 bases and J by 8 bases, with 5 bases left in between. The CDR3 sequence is CASSLGPGYTF. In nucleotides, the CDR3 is TGTGCCAGCAGCTTGGGCCCAGGCTACACCTTC. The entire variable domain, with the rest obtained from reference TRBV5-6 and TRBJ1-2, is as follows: DAGVTQSPTHLIKTRGQQVTLRCSPKSGHDTVSWYQQALGQGPQFIFQYYEEEERQRGNFPDRFSGHQFPNYSSELNVNALLLGDSALYLCASSLGPGYTFGSGTRLTVV.

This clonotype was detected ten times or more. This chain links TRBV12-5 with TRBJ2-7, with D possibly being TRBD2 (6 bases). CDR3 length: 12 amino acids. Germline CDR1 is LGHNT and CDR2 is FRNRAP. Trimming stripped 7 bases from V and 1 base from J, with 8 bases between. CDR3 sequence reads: CASVRGSYEQYF. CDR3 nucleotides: TGTGCTAGTGTCCGGGGGTCCTACGAGCAGTACTTC. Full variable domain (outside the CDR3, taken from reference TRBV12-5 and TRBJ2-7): DARVTQTPRHKVTEMGQEVTMRCQPILGHNTVFWYRQTMMQGLELLAYFRNRAPLDDSGMPKDRFSAEMPDATLATLKIQPSEPRDSAVYFCASVRGSYEQYFGPGTRLTVT.

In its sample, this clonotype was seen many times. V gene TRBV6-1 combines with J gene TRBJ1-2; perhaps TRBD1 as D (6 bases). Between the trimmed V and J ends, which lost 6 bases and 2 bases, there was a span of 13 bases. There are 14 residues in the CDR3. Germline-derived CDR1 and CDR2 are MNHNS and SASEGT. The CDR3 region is CASSTRQENYGYTF. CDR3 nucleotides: TGTGCCAGCAGCACACGACAGGAGAACTATGGCTACACCTTC.

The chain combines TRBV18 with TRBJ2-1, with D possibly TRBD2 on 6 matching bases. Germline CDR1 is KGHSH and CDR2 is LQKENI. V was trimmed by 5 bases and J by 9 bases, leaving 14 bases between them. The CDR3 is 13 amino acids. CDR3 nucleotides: TGTGCCAGCTCAGCGCTGGCGGGAATTGAGCAGTTCTTC. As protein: CASSALAGIEQFF.

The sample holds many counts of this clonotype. For the CDR3, the DNA is TGTGCCAGCAGCCCTGCGGGGTCTGGGGCCAACGTCCTGACTTTC. Translation: CASSPAGSGANVLTF. The rearrangement joins TRBV7-2 to TRBJ2-6; D perhaps matches TRBD2 (6 bases). Trimming pared 5 bases from V and 1 base from J, leaving 9 bases between. Germline CDR1 SGHTA, CDR2 FQGNSA. CDR3 length equals 15 residues.

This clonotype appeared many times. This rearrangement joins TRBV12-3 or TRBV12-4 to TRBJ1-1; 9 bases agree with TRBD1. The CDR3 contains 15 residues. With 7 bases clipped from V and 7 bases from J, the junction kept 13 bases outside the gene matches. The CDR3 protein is CASTDINRGLGEAFF. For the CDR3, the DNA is TGTGCCAGCACCGATATAAACAGGGGGCTAGGTGAAGCTTTCTTT.

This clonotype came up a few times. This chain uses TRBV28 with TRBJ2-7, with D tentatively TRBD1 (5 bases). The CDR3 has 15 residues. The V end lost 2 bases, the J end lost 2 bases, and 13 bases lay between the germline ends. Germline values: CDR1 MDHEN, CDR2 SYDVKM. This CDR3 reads CASSLGTGNTYEQYF. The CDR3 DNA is TGTGCCAGCAGTTTAGGTACAGGTAATACCTACGAGCAGTACTTC.

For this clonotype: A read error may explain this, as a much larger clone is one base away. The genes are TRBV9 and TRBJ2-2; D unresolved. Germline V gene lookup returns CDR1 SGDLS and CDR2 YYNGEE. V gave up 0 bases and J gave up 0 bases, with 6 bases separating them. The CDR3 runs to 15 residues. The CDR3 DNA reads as TGTGCCAGCAGCGTAGGGGTGACGAACACCGGGGAGCTGTTTTTT. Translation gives CASSVGVTNTGELFF.

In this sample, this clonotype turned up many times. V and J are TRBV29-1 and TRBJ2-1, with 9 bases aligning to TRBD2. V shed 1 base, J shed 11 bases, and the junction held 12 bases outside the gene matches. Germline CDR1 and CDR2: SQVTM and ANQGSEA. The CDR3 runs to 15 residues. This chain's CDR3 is CSVEALMLAGSKQFF. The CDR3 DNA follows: TGCAGCGTTGAAGCTTTAATGCTAGCGGGGAGCAAGCAGTTCTTC.

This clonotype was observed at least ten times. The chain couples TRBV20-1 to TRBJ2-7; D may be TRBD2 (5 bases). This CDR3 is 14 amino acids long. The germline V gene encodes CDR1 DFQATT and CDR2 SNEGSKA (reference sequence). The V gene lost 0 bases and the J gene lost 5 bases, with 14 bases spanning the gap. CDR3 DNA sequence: TGCAGTGCTAGAGATGCCTCGGGAATCAACGAGCAGTACTTC. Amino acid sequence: CSARDASGINEQYF.

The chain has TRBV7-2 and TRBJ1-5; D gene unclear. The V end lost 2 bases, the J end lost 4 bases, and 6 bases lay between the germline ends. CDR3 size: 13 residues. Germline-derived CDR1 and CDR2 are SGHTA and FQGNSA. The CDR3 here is CASSLNTNQPQHF. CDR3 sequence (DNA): TGTGCCAGCAGCTTAAATACTAATCAGCCCCAGCATTTT.